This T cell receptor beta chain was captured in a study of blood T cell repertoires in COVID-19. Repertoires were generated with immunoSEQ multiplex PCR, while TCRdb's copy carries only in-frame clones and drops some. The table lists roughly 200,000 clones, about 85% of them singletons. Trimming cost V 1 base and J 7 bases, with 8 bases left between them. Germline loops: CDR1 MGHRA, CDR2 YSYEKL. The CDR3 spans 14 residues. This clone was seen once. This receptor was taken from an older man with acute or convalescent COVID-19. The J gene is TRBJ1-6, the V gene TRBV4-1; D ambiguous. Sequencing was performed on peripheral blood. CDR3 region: CASSQGQFNSPLHF. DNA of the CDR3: TGCGCCAGCAGCCAAGGGCAGTTCAATTCACCCCTCCACTTT.